These 3 T cell receptor beta chains share one sample of origin, sequenced in a study of blood T cell repertoires in COVID-19. The data were produced by immunoSEQ multiplex PCR, yet TCRdb's version contains in-frame clones alone and is incomplete. The sample lists roughly 150,000 clones, roughly 93% occurring once. The sequenced sample consisted of peripheral blood. The receptors here all came from a man aged 18 to 29 with COVID-19, enrolled during active disease.

V usage is TRBV4-1 and J usage is TRBJ1-1; 9 bases agree with TRBD1. The J segment lost 7 bases and the V segment lost 4 bases, leaving 4 bases of the junction unmatched. The CDR3 has 13 amino acids. Germline V gene sequence: CDR1 MGHRA, CDR2 YSYEKL. The CDR3 nucleotides are TGCGCCAGCAGCCGCACAGGGGGCGGTGAAGCTTTCTTT. The encoded protein is CASSRTGGGEAFF.

The chain recombines TRBV5-4 with TRBJ1-2; D gene unclear. The germline gives CDR1 SGHNT, CDR2 YYREEE (reference sequence). The CDR3 length is 15 residues. Trimming stripped 0 bases from V and 4 bases from J, with 13 bases between. The CDR3 spells CASSLEEGKGYGYTF. The DNA of the CDR3 is TGTGCCAGCAGCTTGGAGGAGGGTAAGGGCTATGGCTACACCTTC.

This chain connects TRBV5-6 to TRBJ2-7; 9 bases agree with TRBD1. The CDR3 consists of 15 residues. The germline CDR1 and CDR2 sequences are SGHDT and YYEEEE. The trim removed 4 bases at V and 5 bases at J, leaving 10 bases unmatched. The CDR3 nucleotides read TGTGCCAGCAGCCCTTTGGGACAGGGCAGTGACGAGCAGTACTTC. This encodes CASSPLGQGSDEQYF.